The 18 T cell receptor beta chains given below trace back to one sample, sequenced in a study of cytomegalovirus exposure and HLA in healthy donors. PCR involved 60 Vbeta and 13 Jbeta primers. Sequenced by immunoSEQ multiplex PCR; TCRdb stores in-frame clones only, minus some. In the table there are under 200,000 clones, 80% to 90% of which are singletons. The source material was PBMCs. Receptors were obtained from a woman aged 18-35 years in good health and CMV-seronegative.

As DNA, the CDR3 is TGTGCCAGTAGTCCCCGGACTAGCGGGAGCCTAAGCACAGATACGCAGTATTTT. It yields the protein CASSPRTSGSLSTDTQYF. The genes are TRBV19 and TRBJ2-3, with 13 positions matching TRBD2. V dropped 5 bases and J dropped 0; count of bases not matched to a gene: 8. The length of the CDR3 is 18 residues. CDR1 and CDR2 from the germline V gene are LNHDA and SQIVND (reference sequence). Looking up the rest from reference TRBV19 and TRBJ2-3 gives the full variable domain: DGGITQSPKYLFRKEGQNVTLSCEQNLNHDAMYWYRQDPGQGLRLIYYSQIVNDFQKGDIAEGYSVSREKKESFPLTVTSAQKNPTAFYLCASSPRTSGSLSTDTQYFGPGTRLTVL.

This chain links TRBV10-2 with TRBJ1-1; 7 nucleotides agree with TRBD1. J was trimmed by 3 bases and V by 5 bases; bases with no gene match: 6. CDR3 length: 14 amino acids. Germline V gives CDR1 WSHSY, CDR2 SAAADI. In DNA, the CDR3 is TGCGCCAGCAGTTTAGGGGGCAGTGACACTGAAGCTTTCTTT. Protein sequence: CASSLGGSDTEAFF.

The chain joins TRBV4-3 to TRBJ1-3; D unresolved. CDR3 length equals 15 residues. Germline CDR1 reads LGHNA; CDR2 reads YSLEER. Trimming shortened V by 0 bases and J by 6 bases, and 12 bases separated the two germline ends. For the CDR3, the DNA is TGCGCCAGCAGCCAAGACCCCGGGGAAGAAAACACCATATATTTT. It yields the protein CASSQDPGEENTIYF.

The rearrangement links TRBV6-4 to TRBJ2-1; perhaps TRBD2 as D (6 bases). This CDR3 region has 15 residues. Germline V gene sequence: CDR1 MRHNA, CDR2 SNTAGT. Trimming removed 3 bases from V and 2 bases from J, with 11 bases in between. In DNA form, the CDR3 reads TGTGCCAGCAGTGAGACATCGGGAGCCTACAATGAGCAGTTCTTC. It codes for CASSETSGAYNEQFF.

The V gene is TRBV4-1, the J gene TRBJ2-2; tentatively, D is TRBD2 (6 bases). The CDR3 has 14 residues. Trimming shortened V by 4 bases and J by 7 bases, and 13 bases separated the two germline ends. CDR1 is MGHRA and CDR2 is YSYEKL in the germline V gene. CDR3 sequence (DNA): TGCGCCAGCAGCCGAGTGGAGGGTAGCGGGGAGCTGTTTTTT. Residues: CASSRVEGSGELFF.

The rearrangement links TRBV5-1 to TRBJ2-7; no firm D call. This CDR3 has 13 residues. Germline V CDR1 and CDR2: SGHRS, YFSETQ. The V and J ends lost 5 bases and 0 bases respectively, with 9 bases between them. DNA of the CDR3: TGCGCCAGCAGTAAATCCCCCTCCTACGAGCAGTACTTC. This gives the protein CASSKSPSYEQYF.

V gene TRBV30 combines with J gene TRBJ2-5; 7 bases are a match to TRBD2. V lost 0 bases, J lost 5 bases, and 6 bases stayed unmatched. The V gene's germline CDR1 is GTSNPN and CDR2 SVGIG (reference sequence). The CDR3 covers 14 residues. This CDR3 reads CAWSVRGVGETQYF. The CDR3 DNA reads TGTGCCTGGAGTGTACGGGGGGTCGGGGAGACCCAGTACTTC.

This clone was picked up a small number of times. V usage is TRBV28 and J usage is TRBJ2-1, with 9 nucleotides matching TRBD2. The CDR3 runs to 14 residues. Germline CDR1 MDHEN, CDR2 SYDVKM. The CDR3 loop reads CATWGSGRGYEQFF. The CDR3 nucleotides are TGTGCTACCTGGGGTAGCGGGAGAGGGTATGAGCAGTTCTTC.

The rearrangement joins TRBV7-2 to TRBJ2-1, with TRBD1 as a possible D gene (5 bases). Germline V gene data show CDR1 as SGHTA and CDR2 as FQGNSA. The CDR3 length is 15 residues. Trimming stripped 6 bases from V and 3 bases from J, with 15 bases between. The CDR3 DNA reads TGTGCCAGCAGTTCCCAAAGGGGTTTCTACAATGAGCAGTTCTTC. Translated, it gives CASSSQRGFYNEQFF. The entire variable domain, with the rest obtained from reference TRBV7-2 and TRBJ2-1, is as follows: GAGVSQSPSNKVTEKGKDVELRCDPISGHTALYWYRQSLGQGLEFLIYFQGNSAPDKSGLPSDRFSAERTGGSVSTLTIQRTQQEDSAVYLCASSSQRGFYNEQFFGPGTRLTVL.

The CDR3 loop is CASSVQGVDTEAFF. CDR3 DNA sequence: TGTGCCAGCAGTGTACAGGGGGTGGACACTGAAGCTTTCTTT. The chain uses TRBV2 and TRBJ1-1, with TRBD1 identical over 8 bases. Germline values: CDR1 SNHLY, CDR2 FYNNEI. This CDR3 contains 14 residues. Germline trimming cut 4 bases from V and 3 bases from J; bases unmatched to any gene: 4.

The genes are TRBV9 and TRBJ2-5; 10 nucleotides align to TRBD2. The CDR3 runs to 16 residues. Germline-derived CDR1 and CDR2 are SGDLS and YYNGEE. J was trimmed by 5 bases and V by 3 bases; bases with no gene match: 10. DNA for the CDR3: TGTGCCAGCAGCGAGGCCCTAGCGGGAGTACGGGAGACCCAGTACTTC. Its translation: CASSEALAGVRETQYF.

This clone appeared a single time. The rearrangement uses TRBV19 and TRBJ1-5; TRBD1 agrees at 8 bases. CDR1 and CDR2 (germline): LNHDA, SQIVND (reference sequence). Trimming removed 5 bases from V and 6 bases from J; junction bases left unmatched: 6. The CDR3 totals 14 residues. The chain's CDR3 is CASSDRTGSQPQHF. In DNA, the CDR3 is TGTGCCAGTAGTGACCGGACAGGGAGTCAGCCCCAGCATTTT.

This chain uses TRBV5-4 with TRBJ1-2; 9 nucleotides match TRBD1. This CDR3 contains 14 residues. Germline V gives CDR1 SGHNT, CDR2 YYREEE (reference sequence). Trimming removed 3 bases from V and 3 bases from J; junction bases left unmatched: 3. This CDR3 reads CASSSWTGDYGYTF. CDR3 nucleotides: TGTGCCAGCAGCTCCTGGACAGGGGACTATGGCTACACCTTC.

The table lists this clone with a few counts. The CDR3 nucleotides are TGCGCCAGCAGCCAAGGACAGGGCAATGAAAAACTGTTTTTT. Encoded protein: CASSQGQGNEKLFF. The genes are TRBV4-1 and TRBJ1-4, with 7 bases that match TRBD1. Germline V gene lookup returns CDR1 MGHRA and CDR2 YSYEKL. V lost 1 base, J lost 5 bases, and 1 base stayed unmatched. The CDR3 contains 14 residues.

This chain links TRBV9 with TRBJ2-7; D gene ambiguous. V was pared by 4 bases and J by 1 base, with 12 bases between. Germline loops: CDR1 SGDLS, CDR2 YYNGEE. CDR3 length: 14 residues. The CDR3 nucleotides are TGTGCCAGCAGCCGAACAGAAATTTCCTACGAGCAGTACTTC. Protein: CASSRTEISYEQYF.

This clone was seen once. The chain is built from TRBV28 and TRBJ1-5; 10 bases are shared with TRBD1. Unmatched junction bases numbered 6, after V lost 5 bases and J lost 5 bases. Germline V gene lookup returns CDR1 MDHEN and CDR2 SYDVKM. CDR3 length: 15 residues. CDR3: CASSLRTGGHQPQHF. In nucleotides, the CDR3 is TGTGCCAGCAGTCTCAGGACAGGGGGTCATCAGCCCCAGCATTTT.

The V call is TRBV5-6, the J call TRBJ1-1, with D possibly being TRBD1 (6 bases). Trimming removed 0 bases at V and 0 bases at J, with 15 bases between. The CDR3 runs to 17 residues. Germline CDR1 and CDR2: SGHDT and YYEEEE. The chain's CDR3 is CASSLALQGYMNTEAFF. The CDR3 DNA reads TGTGCCAGCAGCTTGGCTCTACAGGGCTATATGAACACTGAAGCTTTCTTT. Full variable domain (remainder filled in from reference TRBV5-6 and TRBJ1-1): DAGVTQSPTHLIKTRGQQVTLRCSPKSGHDTVSWYQQALGQGPQFIFQYYEEEERQRGNFPDRFSGHQFPNYSSELNVNALLLGDSALYLCASSLALQGYMNTEAFFGQGTRLTVV.

A single count supports this clone. This rearrangement joins TRBV4-1 to TRBJ2-1, with TRBD2 as a possible D gene (6 bases). Trimming took off 3 bases at V and 10 bases at J, with 13 bases between the two ends. Germline CDR1 and CDR2: MGHRA and YSYEKL. The CDR3 loop spans 13 amino acids. The CDR3: CASSQLSAGEQFF. Here the CDR3 DNA reads TGCGCCAGCAGCCAGTTGTCGGCGGGGGAGCAGTTCTTC.